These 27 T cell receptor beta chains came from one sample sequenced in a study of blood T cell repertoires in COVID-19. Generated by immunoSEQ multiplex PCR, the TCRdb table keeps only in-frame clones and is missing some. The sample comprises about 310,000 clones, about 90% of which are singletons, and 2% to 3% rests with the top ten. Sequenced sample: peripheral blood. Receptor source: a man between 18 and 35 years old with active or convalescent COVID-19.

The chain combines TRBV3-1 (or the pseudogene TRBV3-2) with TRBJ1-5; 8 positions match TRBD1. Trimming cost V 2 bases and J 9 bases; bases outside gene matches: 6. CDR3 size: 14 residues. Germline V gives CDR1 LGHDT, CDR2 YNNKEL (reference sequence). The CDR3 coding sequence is TGTGCCAGCAGCCAAACGCAGGGGGCTCGGCCCCAGCATTTT. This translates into CASSQTQGARPQHF.

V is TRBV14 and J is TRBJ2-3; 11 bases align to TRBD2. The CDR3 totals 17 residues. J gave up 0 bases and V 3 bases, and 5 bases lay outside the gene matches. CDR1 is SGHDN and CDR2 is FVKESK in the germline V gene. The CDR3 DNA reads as TGTGCCAGCAGCCAGGGACTAGCGGTTAGTAGCACAGATACGCAGTATTTT. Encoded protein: CASSQGLAVSSTDTQYF.

Written as DNA, the CDR3 is TGTGCCAGCAGCCATGGCCTGTGGGGGCGAGGTGGTTCAACTGGGGCCAACGTCCTGACTTTC. Translating it yields CASSHGLWGRGGSTGANVLTF. The rearrangement uses TRBV7-7 and TRBJ2-6; D might be TRBD1 (6 bases). V lost 5 bases, J lost 2 bases, and 28 bases lay in between. CDR3 length: 21 residues. CDR1 is SSHAT, CDR2 FNYEAQ, per germline (reference sequence).

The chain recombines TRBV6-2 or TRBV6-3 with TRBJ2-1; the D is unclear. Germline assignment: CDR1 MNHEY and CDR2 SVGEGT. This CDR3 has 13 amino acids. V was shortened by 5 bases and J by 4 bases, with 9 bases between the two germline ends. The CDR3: CASSNEAYNEQFF. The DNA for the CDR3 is TGTGCCAGCAGTAACGAAGCTTACAATGAGCAGTTCTTC.

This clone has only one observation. DNA of the CDR3: TGCAGTGCTAGAAGGGAGGACGAGCAGTACTTC. Translation: CSARREDEQYF. The V gene is TRBV20-1, the J gene TRBJ2-7; TRBD2 might be the D (6 bases). The CDR3 sequence is 11 residues long. V lost 2 bases to trimming and J lost 5 bases, with 7 bases between them. The germline V gene encodes CDR1 DFQATT and CDR2 SNEGSKA (reference sequence).

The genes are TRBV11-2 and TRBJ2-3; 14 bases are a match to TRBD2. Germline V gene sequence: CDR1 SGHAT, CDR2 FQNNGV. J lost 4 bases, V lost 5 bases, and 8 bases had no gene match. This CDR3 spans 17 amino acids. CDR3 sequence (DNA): TGTGCCAGCAGCCTTGCCGGGACTAGCGGGGGCGCAGATACGCAGTATTTT. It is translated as CASSLAGTSGGADTQYF.

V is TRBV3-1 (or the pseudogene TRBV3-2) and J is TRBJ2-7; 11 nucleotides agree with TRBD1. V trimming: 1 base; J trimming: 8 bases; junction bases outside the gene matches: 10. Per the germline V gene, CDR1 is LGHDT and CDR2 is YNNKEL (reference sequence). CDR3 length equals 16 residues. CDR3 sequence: CASSQAGTGGPHQQYF. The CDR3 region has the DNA TGTGCCAGCAGCCAAGCCGGGACAGGGGGACCGCACCAGCAGTACTTC.

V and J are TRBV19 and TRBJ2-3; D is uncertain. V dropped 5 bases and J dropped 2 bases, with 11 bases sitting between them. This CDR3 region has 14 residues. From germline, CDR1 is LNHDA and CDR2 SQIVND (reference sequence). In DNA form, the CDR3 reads TGTGCCAGTAGTGCGCAGGAATCCACAGATACGCAGTATTTT. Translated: CASSAQESTDTQYF. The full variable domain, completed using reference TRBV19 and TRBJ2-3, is DGGITQSPKYLFRKEGQNVTLSCEQNLNHDAMYWYRQDPGQGLRLIYYSQIVNDFQKGDIAEGYSVSREKKESFPLTVTSAQKNPTAFYLCASSAQESTDTQYFGPGTRLTVL.

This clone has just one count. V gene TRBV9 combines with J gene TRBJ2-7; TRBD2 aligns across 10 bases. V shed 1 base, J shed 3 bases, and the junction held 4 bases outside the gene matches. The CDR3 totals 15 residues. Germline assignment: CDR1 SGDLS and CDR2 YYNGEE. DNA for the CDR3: TGTGCCAGCAGCGTACGGACTAGCGGTTTCTACGAGCAGTACTTC. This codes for CASSVRTSGFYEQYF. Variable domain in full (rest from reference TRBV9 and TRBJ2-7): DSGVTQTPKHLITATGQRVTLRCSPRSGDLSVYWYQQSLDQGLQFLIQYYNGEERAKGNILERFSAQQFPDLHSELNLSSLELGDSALYFCASSVRTSGFYEQYFGPGTRLTVT.

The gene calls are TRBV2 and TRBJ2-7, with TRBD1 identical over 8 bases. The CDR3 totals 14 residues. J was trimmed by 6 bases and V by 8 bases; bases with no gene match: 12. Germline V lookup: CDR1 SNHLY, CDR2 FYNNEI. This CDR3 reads CASFPRGQGVEQYF. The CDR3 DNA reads TGTGCCAGCTTCCCCCGTGGACAGGGTGTCGAGCAGTACTTC.

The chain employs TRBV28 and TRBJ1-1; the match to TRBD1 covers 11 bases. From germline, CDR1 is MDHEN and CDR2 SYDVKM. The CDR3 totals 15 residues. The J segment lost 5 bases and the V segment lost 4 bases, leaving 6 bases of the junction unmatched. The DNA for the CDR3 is TGTGCCAGCAGTTGGGGCGGGACAGGGGGAACTGAAGCTTTCTTT. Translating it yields CASSWGGTGGTEAFF. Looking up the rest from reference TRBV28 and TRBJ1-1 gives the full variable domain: DVKVTQSSRYLVKRTGEKVFLECVQDMDHENMFWYRQDPGLGLRLIYFSYDVKMKEKGDIPEGYSVSREKKERFSLILESASTNQTSMYLCASSWGGTGGTEAFFGQGTRLTVV.

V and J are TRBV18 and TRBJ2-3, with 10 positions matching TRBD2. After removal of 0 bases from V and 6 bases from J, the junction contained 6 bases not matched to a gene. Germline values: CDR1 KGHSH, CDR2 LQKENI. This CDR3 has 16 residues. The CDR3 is CASSPPSGRVGDTQYF. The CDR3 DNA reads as TGTGCCAGCTCACCACCGAGCGGGAGGGTCGGGGATACGCAGTATTTT.

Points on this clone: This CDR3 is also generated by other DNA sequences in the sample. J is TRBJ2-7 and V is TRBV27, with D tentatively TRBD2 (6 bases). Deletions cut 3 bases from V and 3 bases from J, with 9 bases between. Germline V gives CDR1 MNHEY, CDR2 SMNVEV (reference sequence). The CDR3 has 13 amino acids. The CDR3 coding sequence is TGTGCCAGCAGTTTCGGGGGAAGCTACGAGCAGTACTTC. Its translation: CASSFGGSYEQYF.

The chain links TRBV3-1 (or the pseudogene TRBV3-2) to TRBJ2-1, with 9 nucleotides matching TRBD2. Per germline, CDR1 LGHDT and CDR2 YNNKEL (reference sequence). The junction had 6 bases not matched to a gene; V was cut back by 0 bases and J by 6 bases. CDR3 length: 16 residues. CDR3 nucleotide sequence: TGTGCCAGCAGCCAAGATTGGGGACTAGCTGGCAATGAGCAGTTCTTC. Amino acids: CASSQDWGLAGNEQFF.

CDR3 nucleotides: TGTGCCAGCATCCTAGCCACTCTTGGCAATCAGCCCCAGCATTTT. Protein sequence: CASILATLGNQPQHF. The chain has TRBV28 and TRBJ1-5, with D unclear. CDR1 is MDHEN and CDR2 is SYDVKM in the germline V gene. V was cut by 7 bases and J by 2 bases, with 15 bases left in between. The length of the CDR3 is 15 residues. The variable domain in full, completed from reference TRBV28 and TRBJ1-5, reads DVKVTQSSRYLVKRTGEKVFLECVQDMDHENMFWYRQDPGLGLRLIYFSYDVKMKEKGDIPEGYSVSREKKERFSLILESASTNQTSMYLCASILATLGNQPQHFGDGTRLSIL.

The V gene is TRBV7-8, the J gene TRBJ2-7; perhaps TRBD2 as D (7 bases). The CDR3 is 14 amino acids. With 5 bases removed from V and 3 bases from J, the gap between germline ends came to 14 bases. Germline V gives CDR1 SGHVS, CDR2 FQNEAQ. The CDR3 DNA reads TGTGCCAGCAGCCCCCGAAGGGGGGGCTACGAGCAGTACTTC. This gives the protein CASSPRRGGYEQYF.

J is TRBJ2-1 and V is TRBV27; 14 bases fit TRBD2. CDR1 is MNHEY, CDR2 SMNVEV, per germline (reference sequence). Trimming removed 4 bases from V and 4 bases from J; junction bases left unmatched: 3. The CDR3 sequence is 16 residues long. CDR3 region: CASSWTSGRRYNEQFF. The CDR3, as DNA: TGTGCCAGCAGTTGGACTAGCGGGAGGAGGTACAATGAGCAGTTCTTC.

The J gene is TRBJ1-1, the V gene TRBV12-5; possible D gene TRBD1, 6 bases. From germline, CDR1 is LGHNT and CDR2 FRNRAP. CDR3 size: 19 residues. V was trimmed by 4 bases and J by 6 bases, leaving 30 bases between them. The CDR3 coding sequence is TGTGCTAGTGGTTCGTTTCTTCCTTGGGAGTTGGGAGGGGGAGCTGAAGCTTTCTTT. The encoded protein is CASGSFLPWELGGGAEAFF.

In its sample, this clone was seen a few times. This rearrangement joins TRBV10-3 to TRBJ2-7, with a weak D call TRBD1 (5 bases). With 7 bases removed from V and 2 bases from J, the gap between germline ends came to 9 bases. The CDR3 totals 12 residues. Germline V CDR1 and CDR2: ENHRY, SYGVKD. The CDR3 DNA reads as TGTGCCATCACCACAGGAGCCTACGAGCAGTACTTC. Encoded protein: CAITTGAYEQYF.

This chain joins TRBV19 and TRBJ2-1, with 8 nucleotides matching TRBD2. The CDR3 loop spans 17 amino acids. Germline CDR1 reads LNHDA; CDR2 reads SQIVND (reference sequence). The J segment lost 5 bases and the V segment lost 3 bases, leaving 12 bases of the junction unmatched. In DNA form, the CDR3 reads TGTGCCAGTAGTATCAGTGAAAGCGGGAGAGGAAACAATGAGCAGTTCTTC. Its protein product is CASSISESGRGNNEQFF. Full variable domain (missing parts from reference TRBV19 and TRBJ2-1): DGGITQSPKYLFRKEGQNVTLSCEQNLNHDAMYWYRQDPGQGLRLIYYSQIVNDFQKGDIAEGYSVSREKKESFPLTVTSAQKNPTAFYLCASSISESGRGNNEQFFGPGTRLTVL.

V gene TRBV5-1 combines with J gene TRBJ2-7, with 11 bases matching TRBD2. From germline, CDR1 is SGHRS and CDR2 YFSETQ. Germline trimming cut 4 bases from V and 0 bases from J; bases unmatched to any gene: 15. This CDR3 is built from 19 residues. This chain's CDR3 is CASSLHQTGLAESSYEQYF. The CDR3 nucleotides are TGCGCCAGCAGCCTTCACCAGACGGGACTAGCGGAAAGCTCCTACGAGCAGTACTTC.

The CDR3 is CASSLDSQRNYEQYF. CDR3 coding DNA: TGTGCCAGCAGCTTAGATTCGCAGAGGAACTACGAGCAGTACTTC. The J gene is TRBJ2-7, the V gene TRBV11-2; D unresolved. The V and J ends lost 0 bases and 3 bases respectively, with 12 bases between them. The CDR3 totals 15 residues. Germline V gene sequence: CDR1 SGHAT, CDR2 FQNNGV. Combining the CDR3 with reference TRBV11-2 and TRBJ2-7 gives the whole variable domain EAGVAQSPRYKIIEKRQSVAFWCNPISGHATLYWYQQILGQGPKLLIQFQNNGVVDDSQLPKDRFSAERLKGVDSTLKIQPAKLEDSAVYLCASSLDSQRNYEQYFGPGTRLTVT.

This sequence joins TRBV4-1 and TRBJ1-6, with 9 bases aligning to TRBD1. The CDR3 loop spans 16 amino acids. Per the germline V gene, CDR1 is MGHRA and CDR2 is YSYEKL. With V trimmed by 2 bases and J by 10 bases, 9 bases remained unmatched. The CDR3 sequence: CASSQTSNRGLSPLHF. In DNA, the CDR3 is TGCGCCAGCAGCCAAACCAGTAACAGGGGGCTGTCACCCCTCCACTTT.

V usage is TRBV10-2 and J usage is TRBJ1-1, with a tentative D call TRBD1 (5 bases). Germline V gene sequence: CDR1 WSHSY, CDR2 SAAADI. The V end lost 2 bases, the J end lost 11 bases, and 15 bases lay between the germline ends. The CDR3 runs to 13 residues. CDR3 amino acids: CASSEVQGGGAFF. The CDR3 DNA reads TGCGCCAGCAGTGAGGTCCAGGGCGGGGGTGCTTTCTTT.

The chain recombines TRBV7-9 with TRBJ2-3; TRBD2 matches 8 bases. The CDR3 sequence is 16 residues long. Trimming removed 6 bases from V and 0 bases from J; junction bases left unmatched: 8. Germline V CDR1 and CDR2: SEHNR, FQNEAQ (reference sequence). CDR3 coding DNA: TGTGCCAGCAGGTCCGGGACTAGACCTAGCACAGATACGCAGTATTTT. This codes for CASRSGTRPSTDTQYF.

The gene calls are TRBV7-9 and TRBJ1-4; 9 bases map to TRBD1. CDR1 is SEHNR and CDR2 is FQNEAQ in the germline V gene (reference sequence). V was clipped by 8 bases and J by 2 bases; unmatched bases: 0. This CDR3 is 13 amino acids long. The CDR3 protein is CASGQGTNEKLFF. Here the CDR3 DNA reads TGTGCCAGCGGACAGGGGACTAATGAAAAACTGTTTTTT. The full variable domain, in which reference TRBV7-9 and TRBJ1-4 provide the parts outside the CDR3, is DTGVSQNPRHKITKRGQNVTFRCDPISEHNRLYWYRQTLGQGPEFLTYFQNEAQLEKSRLLSDRFSAERPKGSFSTLEIQRTEQGDSAMYLCASGQGTNEKLFFGSGTQLSVL.

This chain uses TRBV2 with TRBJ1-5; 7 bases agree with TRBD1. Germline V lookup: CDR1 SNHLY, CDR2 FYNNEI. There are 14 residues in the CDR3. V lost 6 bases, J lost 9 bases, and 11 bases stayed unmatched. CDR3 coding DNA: TGTGCCAGCAGGATCGACAGGGCGGACGGGCCCCAGCATTTT. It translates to CASRIDRADGPQHF.